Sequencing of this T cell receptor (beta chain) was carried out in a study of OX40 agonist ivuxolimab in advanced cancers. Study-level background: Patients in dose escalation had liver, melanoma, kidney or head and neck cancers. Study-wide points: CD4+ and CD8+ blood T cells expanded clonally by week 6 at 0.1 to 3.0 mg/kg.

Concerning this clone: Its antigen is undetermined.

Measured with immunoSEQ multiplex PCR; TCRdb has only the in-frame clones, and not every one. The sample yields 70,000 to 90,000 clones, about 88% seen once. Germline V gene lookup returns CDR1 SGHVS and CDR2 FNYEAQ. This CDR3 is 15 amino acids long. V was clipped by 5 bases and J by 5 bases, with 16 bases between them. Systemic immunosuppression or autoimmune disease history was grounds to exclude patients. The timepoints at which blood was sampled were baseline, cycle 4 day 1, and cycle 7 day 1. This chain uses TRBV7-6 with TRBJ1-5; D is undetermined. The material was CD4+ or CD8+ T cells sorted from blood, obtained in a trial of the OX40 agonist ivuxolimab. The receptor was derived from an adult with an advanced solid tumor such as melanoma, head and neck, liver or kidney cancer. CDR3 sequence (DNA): TGTGCCAGCAGCCCCCACAGAGGAGATCATCAGCCCCAGCATTTT. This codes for CASSPHRGDHQPQHF.